This is a list of T cell receptor beta chains from one sample in a study of blood T cell repertoires in COVID-19. The repertoire was sequenced with immunoSEQ multiplex PCR; TCRdb's copy has only in-frame clones and lacks some. The sample includes about 250,000 clones, around 81% of them seen just once. Sequencing used peripheral blood. Receptor source: a man aged 45-65 years with active or convalescent COVID-19. Both conserved end residues are part of each CDR3. A D gene is named only where the DNA matches it firmly. Not all rows give a size; the values are once, few, many and, for expanded clones, a class.

j_call d_call clone_size v_call cdr3_length cdr3_aa cdr3_nt
TRBJ2-3 TRBD2 . TRBV9 15 CASSVRGDSTDTQYF TGTGCCAGCAGCGTACGGGGGGATAGTACAGATACGCAGTATTTT
TRBJ1-5 . . TRBV24-1 14 CATSVPGSNQPQHF TGTGCCACCAGTGTTCCCGGGTCCAATCAGCCCCAGCATTTT
TRBJ2-1 . once TRBV24-1 14 CATSDLSLPNEQFF TGTGCCACCAGTGATTTGTCCCTACCGAATGAGCAGTTCTTC
TRBJ1-1 . . TRBV18 14 CASSPSVDGKEAFF TGTGCCAGCTCACCAAGCGTCGACGGAAAAGAAGCTTTCTTT
TRBJ2-1 TRBD1 . TRBV5-6 15 CASSLGGTGYNEQFF TGTGCCAGCAGCTTGGGTGGGACAGGGTACAATGAGCAGTTCTTC
TRBJ1-5 TRBD1 . TRBV5-6 14 CASSSGQDNQPQHF TGTGCCAGCAGCTCGGGACAGGATAATCAGCCCCAGCATTTT
TRBJ2-7 . . TRBV11-2 14 CASSLNPSGGQQYF TGTGCCAGCAGCTTAAATCCCTCGGGCGGGCAGCAGTACTTC
TRBJ2-5 . . TRBV6-1 14 CASSEASGEATQYF TGTGCCAGCAGTGAAGCATCGGGGGAGGCGACCCAGTACTTC
TRBJ1-2 TRBD1 . TRBV15 17 CATSSGRDRSSPYGYTF TGTGCCACCAGCAGTGGCAGGGACAGGAGCTCTCCCTATGGCTACACCTTC
TRBJ1-2 TRBD1 . TRBV6-5 15 CASRDREAPYYGYTF TGTGCCAGCAGAGACAGGGAGGCCCCCTACTATGGCTACACCTTC
TRBJ2-5 . . TRBV14 14 CASSPSGLQETQYF TGTGCCAGCAGCCCCTCAGGGTTACAAGAGACCCAGTACTTC
TRBJ1-5 . . TRBV6-1 15 CASSEAQRGNQPQHF TGTGCCAGCAGTGAAGCGCAGCGGGGGAATCAGCCCCAGCATTTT
TRBJ2-2 TRBD1 once TRBV19 16 CASSSPGTGDTGELFF TGTGCCAGTAGTTCCCCCGGGACAGGGGACACCGGGGAGCTGTTTTTT
TRBJ1-5 . . TRBV24-1 13 CATSDSAREPQHF TGTGCCACCAGTGATTCCGCCCGGGAGCCCCAGCATTTT
TRBJ2-4 . . TRBV28 15 CASSPRGIDKNIQYF TGTGCCAGCAGTCCCAGGGGAATAGACAAAAACATTCAGTACTTC
TRBJ2-5 TRBD1 . TRBV18 14 CASSGQGARETQYF TGTGCCAGCTCAGGACAGGGGGCCCGAGAGACCCAGTACTTC
TRBJ1-6 . . TRBV25-1 13 CASSGRTYSPLHF TGTGCCAGCAGTGGCCGGACATATTCACCCCTCCACTTT
TRBJ1-2 TRBD1 once TRBV9 15 CASSVGGTGSYGYTF TGTGCCAGCAGCGTAGGAGGGACAGGGAGCTATGGCTACACCTTC
TRBJ2-3 TRBD2 . TRBV2 17 CASSERRAGGLRDTQYF TGTGCCAGCAGTGAGAGGAGGGCGGGGGGGCTTAGAGATACGCAGTATTTT
TRBJ2-7 TRBD1 once TRBV5-4 12 CASSTGVGEQYF TGTGCCAGCAGCACAGGGGTGGGGGAGCAGTACTTC
TRBJ2-1 . few TRBV12-3/TRBV12-4 11 CASSRRDEQFF TGTGCCAGCAGTCGGAGGGATGAGCAGTTCTTC
TRBJ2-7 TRBD2 . TRBV19 17 CASSIRRLAGSSGEQYF TGTGCCAGTAGTATCCGTCGACTAGCGGGGAGTTCCGGGGAGCAGTACTTC
TRBJ2-1 . . TRBV7-6 15 CASSSPDLALNEQFF TGTGCCAGCAGCTCCCCGGACTTAGCCCTTAATGAGCAGTTCTTC
TRBJ2-2 . . TRBV21-1 15 CASSKRQGASGELFF TGTGCCAGCAGCAAGAGACAGGGGGCTAGCGGGGAGCTGTTTTTT
TRBJ2-3 . . TRBV7-2 14 CASLIDSRTDTQYF TGTGCCAGCCTGATTGACAGCCGCACAGATACGCAGTATTTT